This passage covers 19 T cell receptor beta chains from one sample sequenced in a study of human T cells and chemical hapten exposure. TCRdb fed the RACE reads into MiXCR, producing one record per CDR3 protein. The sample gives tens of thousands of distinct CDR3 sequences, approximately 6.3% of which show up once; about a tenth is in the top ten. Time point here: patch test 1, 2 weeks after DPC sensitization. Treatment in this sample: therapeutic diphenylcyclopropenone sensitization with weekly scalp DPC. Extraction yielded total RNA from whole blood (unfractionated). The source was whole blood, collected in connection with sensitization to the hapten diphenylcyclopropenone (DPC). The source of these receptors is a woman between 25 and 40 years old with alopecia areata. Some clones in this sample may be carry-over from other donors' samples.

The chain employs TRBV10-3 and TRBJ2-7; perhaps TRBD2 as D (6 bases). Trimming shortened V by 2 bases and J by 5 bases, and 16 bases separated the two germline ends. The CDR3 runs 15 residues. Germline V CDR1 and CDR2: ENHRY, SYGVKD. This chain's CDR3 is CAISEPGTSGHEQYF. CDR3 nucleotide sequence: TGTGCCATCAGTGAGCCGGGGACTTCGGGGCACGAGCAGTACTTC.

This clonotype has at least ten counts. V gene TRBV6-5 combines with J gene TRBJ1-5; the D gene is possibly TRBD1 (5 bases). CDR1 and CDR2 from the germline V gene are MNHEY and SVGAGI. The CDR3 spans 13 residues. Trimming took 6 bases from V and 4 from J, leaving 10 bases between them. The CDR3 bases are TGTGCCAGCAGCCGGGGACCTAATCAGCCCCAGCATTTT. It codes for CASSRGPNQPQHF.

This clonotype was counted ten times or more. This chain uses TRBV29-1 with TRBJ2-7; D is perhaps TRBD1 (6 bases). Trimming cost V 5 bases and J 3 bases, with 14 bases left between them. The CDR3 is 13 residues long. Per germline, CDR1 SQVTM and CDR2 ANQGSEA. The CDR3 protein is CSVSTGSGYEQYF. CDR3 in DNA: TGCAGCGTTTCTACAGGGTCCGGCTACGAGCAGTACTTC.

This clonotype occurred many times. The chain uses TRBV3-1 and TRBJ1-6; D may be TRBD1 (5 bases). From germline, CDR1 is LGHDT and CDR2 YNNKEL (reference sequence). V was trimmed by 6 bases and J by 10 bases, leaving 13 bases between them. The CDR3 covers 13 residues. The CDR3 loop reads CASRRDGGSPLHF. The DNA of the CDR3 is TGTGCCAGCAGACGGGATGGGGGGTCACCCCTCCACTTT.

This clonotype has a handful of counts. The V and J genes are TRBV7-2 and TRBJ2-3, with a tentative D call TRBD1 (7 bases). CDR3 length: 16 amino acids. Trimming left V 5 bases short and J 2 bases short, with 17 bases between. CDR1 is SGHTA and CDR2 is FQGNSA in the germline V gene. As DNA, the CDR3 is TGTGCCAGCAGCCTTCAGGGGGGTCCTTCCACAGATACGCAGTATTTT. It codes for CASSLQGGPSTDTQYF.

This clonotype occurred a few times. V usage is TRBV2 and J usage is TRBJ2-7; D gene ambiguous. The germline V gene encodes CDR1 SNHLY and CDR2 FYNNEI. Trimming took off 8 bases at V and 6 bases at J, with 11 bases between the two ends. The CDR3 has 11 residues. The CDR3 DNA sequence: TGTGCCAGCGAAACACTTCCCGAGCAGTACTTC. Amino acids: CASETLPEQYF.

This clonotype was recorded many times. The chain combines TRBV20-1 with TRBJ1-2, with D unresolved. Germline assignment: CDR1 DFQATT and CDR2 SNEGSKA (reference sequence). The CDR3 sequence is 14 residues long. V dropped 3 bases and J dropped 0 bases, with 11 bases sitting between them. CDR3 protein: CSASRAGTNYGYTF. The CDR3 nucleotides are TGCAGTGCTAGTAGGGCTGGGACTAACTATGGCTACACCTTC.

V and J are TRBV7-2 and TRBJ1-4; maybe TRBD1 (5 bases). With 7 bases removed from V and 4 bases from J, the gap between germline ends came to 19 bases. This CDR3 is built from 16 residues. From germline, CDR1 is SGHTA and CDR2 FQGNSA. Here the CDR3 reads CASKLDPSGDNEKLFF. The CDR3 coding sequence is TGTGCCAGCAAGCTTGATCCATCGGGGGATAATGAAAAACTGTTTTTT. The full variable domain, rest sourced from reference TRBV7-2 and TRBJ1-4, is GAGVSQSPSNKVTEKGKDVELRCDPISGHTALYWYRQSLGQGLEFLIYFQGNSAPDKSGLPSDRFSAERTGGSVSTLTIQRTQQEDSAVYLCASKLDPSGDNEKLFFGSGTQLSVL.

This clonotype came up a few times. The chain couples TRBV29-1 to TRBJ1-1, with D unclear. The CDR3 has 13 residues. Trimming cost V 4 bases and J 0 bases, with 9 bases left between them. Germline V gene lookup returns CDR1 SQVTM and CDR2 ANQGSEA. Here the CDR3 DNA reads TGCAGCGTTGTTCCAGACATGAACACTGAAGCTTTCTTT. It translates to CSVVPDMNTEAFF. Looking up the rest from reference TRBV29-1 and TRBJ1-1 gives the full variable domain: SAVISQKPSRDICQRGTSLTIQCQVDSQVTMMFWYRQQPGQSLTLIATANQGSEATYESGFVIDKFPISRPNLTFSTLTVSNMSPEDSSIYLCSVVPDMNTEAFFGQGTRLTVV.

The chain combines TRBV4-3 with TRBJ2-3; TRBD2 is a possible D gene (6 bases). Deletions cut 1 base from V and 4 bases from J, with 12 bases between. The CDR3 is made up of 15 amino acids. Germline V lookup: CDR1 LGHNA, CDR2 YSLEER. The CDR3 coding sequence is TGCGCCAGCAGCCAAGGTGGGCCGGGGGCAGATACGCAGTATTTT. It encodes CASSQGGPGADTQYF.

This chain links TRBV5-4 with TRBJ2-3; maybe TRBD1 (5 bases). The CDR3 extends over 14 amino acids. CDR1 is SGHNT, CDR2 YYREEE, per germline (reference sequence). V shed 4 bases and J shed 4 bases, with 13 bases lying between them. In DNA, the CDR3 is TGTGCCAGCAGCGCAGACTTGGGGCCAGATACGCAGTATTTT. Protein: CASSADLGPDTQYF.

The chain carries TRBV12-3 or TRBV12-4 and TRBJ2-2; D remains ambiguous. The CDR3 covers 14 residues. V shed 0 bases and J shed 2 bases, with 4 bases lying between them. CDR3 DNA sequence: TGTGCCAGCAGTTTAGCCCTTAACACCGGGGAGCTGTTTTTT. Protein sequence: CASSLALNTGELFF.

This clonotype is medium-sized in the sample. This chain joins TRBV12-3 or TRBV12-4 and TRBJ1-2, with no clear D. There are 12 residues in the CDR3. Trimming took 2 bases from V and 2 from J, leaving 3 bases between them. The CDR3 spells CASSLTNYGYTF. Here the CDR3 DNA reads TGTGCCAGCAGTTTAACCAACTATGGCTACACCTTC.

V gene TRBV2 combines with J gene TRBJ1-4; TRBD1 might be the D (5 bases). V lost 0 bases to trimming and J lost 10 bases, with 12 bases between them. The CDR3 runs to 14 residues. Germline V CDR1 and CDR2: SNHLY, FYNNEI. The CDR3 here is CASSEARAGGKLFF. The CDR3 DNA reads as TGTGCCAGCAGTGAAGCCAGGGCGGGGGGAAAACTGTTTTTT.

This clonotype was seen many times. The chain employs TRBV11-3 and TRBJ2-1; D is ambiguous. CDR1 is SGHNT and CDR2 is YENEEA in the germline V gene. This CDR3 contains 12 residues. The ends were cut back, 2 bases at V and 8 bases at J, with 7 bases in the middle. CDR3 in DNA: TGTGCCAGCAGCTTACGGGTAGATGAGCAGTTCTTC. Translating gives CASSLRVDEQFF.

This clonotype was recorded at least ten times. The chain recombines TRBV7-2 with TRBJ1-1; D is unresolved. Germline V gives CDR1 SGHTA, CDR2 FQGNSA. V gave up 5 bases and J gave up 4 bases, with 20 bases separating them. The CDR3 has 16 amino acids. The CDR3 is CASSPPQSSRGTEAFF. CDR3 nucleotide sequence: TGTGCCAGCAGCCCCCCTCAGAGTTCGCGAGGCACTGAAGCTTTCTTT. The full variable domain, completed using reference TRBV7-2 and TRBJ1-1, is GAGVSQSPSNKVTEKGKDVELRCDPISGHTALYWYRQSLGQGLEFLIYFQGNSAPDKSGLPSDRFSAERTGGSVSTLTIQRTQQEDSAVYLCASSPPQSSRGTEAFFGQGTRLTVV.

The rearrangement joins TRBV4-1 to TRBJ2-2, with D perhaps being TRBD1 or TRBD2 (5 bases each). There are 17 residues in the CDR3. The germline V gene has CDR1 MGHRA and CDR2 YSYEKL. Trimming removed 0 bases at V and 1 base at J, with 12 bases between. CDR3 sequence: CASSQDDPGRNTGELFF. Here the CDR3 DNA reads TGCGCCAGCAGCCAAGATGATCCAGGGAGGAACACCGGGGAGCTGTTTTTT.

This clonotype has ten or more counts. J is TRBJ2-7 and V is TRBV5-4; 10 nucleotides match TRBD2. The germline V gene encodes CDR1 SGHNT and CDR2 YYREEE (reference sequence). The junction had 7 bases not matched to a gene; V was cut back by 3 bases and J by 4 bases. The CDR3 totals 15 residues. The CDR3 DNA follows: TGTGCCAGCAGCTCCGCTAGCGGGGGAGTATACGAGCAGTACTTC. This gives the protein CASSSASGGVYEQYF.

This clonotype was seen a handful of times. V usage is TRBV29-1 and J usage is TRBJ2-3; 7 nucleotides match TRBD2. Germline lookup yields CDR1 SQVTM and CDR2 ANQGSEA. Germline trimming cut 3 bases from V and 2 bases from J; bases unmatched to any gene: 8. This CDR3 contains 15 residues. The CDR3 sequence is CSVEVAGFDTDTQYF. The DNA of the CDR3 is TGCAGCGTTGAGGTAGCGGGTTTTGACACAGATACGCAGTATTTT.